The 7 T cell receptor beta chains below all came from one sample that was sequenced in a study of CD8+ T cells in alopecia areata. The sample's treatment: oral pan-JAK inhibitor, 5-10 mg twice daily. RNA was extracted and reverse transcribed into cDNA as the sequencing template. Repertoires were generated with immunoSEQ multiplex PCR, while TCRdb's copy carries only in-frame clones and drops some. The table has around 97,000 clones, 86% seen once. The sequencing used CD8+ T cells sorted from blood, collected between weeks 30 and 35, from a patient treated with tofacitinib. The receptors here all came from a human donor with alopecia areata.

This chain connects TRBV29-1 to TRBJ2-3, with D possibly TRBD1 on 6 matching bases. Trimming stripped 3 bases from V and 1 base from J, with 11 bases between. Germline V gene sequence: CDR1 SQVTM, CDR2 ANQGSEA. The CDR3 loop spans 14 amino acids. For the CDR3, the DNA is TGCAGCGTTGAGACACAGGGCCGCACAGATACGCAGTATTTT. Amino acids: CSVETQGRTDTQYF.

This chain uses TRBV6-6 with TRBJ2-3; the D gene is possibly TRBD2 (6 bases). CDR1 and CDR2 (germline): MNHNY, SVGAGI (reference sequence). The CDR3 is 15 amino acids. Trimming cost V 1 base and J 2 bases, with 10 bases left between them. CDR3 sequence reads: CASSYLRGDTDTQYF. The DNA of the CDR3 is TGTGCCAGCAGTTACTTGCGGGGCGACACAGATACGCAGTATTTT.

The chain is built from TRBV7-9 and TRBJ2-3, with 10 bases matching TRBD2. V lost 2 bases and J lost 3; bases outside the gene matches: 2. This CDR3 comprises 15 residues. Germline lookup yields CDR1 SEHNR and CDR2 FQNEAQ (reference sequence). The CDR3 DNA is TGTGCCAGCAGCTTACTAGCGGGGGTGACAGATACGCAGTATTTT. Protein product: CASSLLAGVTDTQYF.

The J gene is TRBJ2-3, the V gene TRBV5-6; D assignment may be TRBD1 or TRBD2 (5 bases each). V was pared by 2 bases and J by 5 bases, with 12 bases between. This CDR3 spans 14 amino acids. Germline CDR1 reads SGHDT; CDR2 reads YYEEEE. The CDR3 DNA sequence: TGTGCCAGCAGCTTTGGGGGAACGGGAGATACGCAGTATTTT. Its translation is CASSFGGTGDTQYF.

This clone is a singleton in its sample. J is TRBJ2-5 and V is TRBV10-2; TRBD1 might be the D (7 bases). Between the trimmed V and J ends, which lost 3 bases and 4 bases, there was a span of 18 bases. CDR3 size: 16 residues. Germline lookup yields CDR1 WSHSY and CDR2 SAAADI. The CDR3 protein is CASSDAGGGLGETQYF. The DNA of the CDR3 is TGCGCCAGCAGTGACGCAGGGGGAGGCCTTGGAGAGACCCAGTACTTC.

The DNA of the CDR3 is TGCGCCAGCAGTGATCCGGGACAGGGAAACGAGCAGTACTTC. Its translation is CASSDPGQGNEQYF. The J gene is TRBJ2-7, the V gene TRBV10-1; 9 positions match TRBD1. Trimming cost V 3 bases and J 5 bases; bases outside gene matches: 5. The CDR3 totals 14 residues. Germline loops: CDR1 WNHNN, CDR2 SYGVQD (reference sequence).

V usage is TRBV9 and J usage is TRBJ2-1; TRBD2 agrees at 8 bases. Germline V lookup: CDR1 SGDLS, CDR2 YYNGEE. Trimming cost V 7 bases and J 0 bases; bases outside gene matches: 3. This CDR3 spans 14 amino acids. The CDR3 spells CASEAGASYNEQFF. CDR3 DNA: TGTGCCAGCGAAGCGGGAGCCTCCTACAATGAGCAGTTCTTC.